The 15 T cell receptor beta chains presented below share a single source sample, sequenced in a study of CD8 T cells in Susac syndrome. Random hexamers were used to reverse transcribe the RNA input (about 0.5 to 1 ug). One entry per CDR3 protein, called by TCRdb with MiXCR from the immunoSEQ multiplex PCR reads. This sample has hundreds of thousands of distinct CDR3 sequences; 89% occur once, and the top ten carry around 0.18%. Sequenced: CD8+ T cells from PBMCs. Receptors were obtained from a human donor with multiple sclerosis.

The rearrangement joins TRBV4-1 to TRBJ1-5; 7 nucleotides line up with TRBD1. Germline V gives CDR1 MGHRA, CDR2 YSYEKL. The CDR3 spans 15 residues. Unmatched junction bases numbered 9, after V lost 10 bases and J lost 0 bases. The chain's CDR3 is CATANWDSSNQPQHF. CDR3 DNA sequence: TGCGCCACCGCGAATTGGGACAGTAGCAATCAGCCCCAGCATTTT.

The sample holds one count of this clonotype. CDR3 DNA sequence: TGTGCCAGCAGCTTTCCCCGGACAGGAAAAGCTTTCTTT. Protein: CASSFPRTGKAFF. The chain is built from TRBV7-8 and TRBJ1-1; 7 bases match TRBD1. The CDR3 contains 13 residues. The V gene's germline CDR1 is SGHVS and CDR2 FQNEAQ. Losses at the gene ends were 3 bases for V and 9 bases for J; bases not matched to a gene: 7. Filled out from reference TRBV7-8 and TRBJ1-1, the complete variable domain reads GAGVSQSPRYKVAKRGQDVALRCDPISGHVSLFWYQQALGQGPEFLTYFQNEAQLDKSGLPSDRFFAERPEGSVSTLKIQRTQQEDSAVYLCASSFPRTGKAFFGQGTRLTVV.

The chain joins TRBV30 to TRBJ2-7, with no clear D. The ends were cut back, 2 bases at V and 6 bases at J, with 14 bases in the middle. CDR1 GTSNPN and CDR2 SVGIG come from the germline V gene (reference sequence). The CDR3 sequence is 13 residues long. The CDR3 nucleotides read TGTGCCTGGAGTCCAACAAGCGCCCTCGAGCAGTACTTC. Translated: CAWSPTSALEQYF. Based on the CDR3 plus reference TRBV30 and TRBJ2-7, the full variable domain is SQTIHQWPATLVQPVGSPLSLECTVEGTSNPNLYWYRQAAGRGLQLLFYSVGIGQISSEVPQNLSASRPQDRQFILSSKKLLLSDSGFYLCAWSPTSALEQYFGPGTRLTVT.

This sequence joins TRBV12-3 or TRBV12-4 and TRBJ1-3; possibly TRBD1 for D (5 bases). The CDR3 is 15 amino acids. The V gene lost 6 bases and the J gene lost 0 bases, with 12 bases spanning the gap. The CDR3 bases are TGTGCCAGCAGCCCGGACACGTCCTCTGGAAACACCATATATTTT. It encodes CASSPDTSSGNTIYF.

This rearrangement joins TRBV28 to TRBJ2-3; D call uncertain. This CDR3 has 15 amino acids. Germline V gene sequence: CDR1 MDHEN, CDR2 SYDVKM. V dropped 1 base and J dropped 0 bases, with 8 bases sitting between them. CDR3 DNA sequence: TGTGCCAGCAGTTTATTCCGCTTTAGCACAGATACGCAGTATTTT. Protein sequence: CASSLFRFSTDTQYF.

This chain uses TRBV6-2 or TRBV6-3 with TRBJ2-3; D remains ambiguous. The CDR3 totals 16 residues. Trimming took 2 bases from V and 1 from J, leaving 13 bases between them. Germline CDR1 is MNHEY and CDR2 is SVGEGT. The CDR3 is CASSYVSGYGTDTQYF. As DNA, the CDR3 is TGTGCCAGCAGTTACGTTTCCGGGTATGGCACAGATACGCAGTATTTT.

The V gene is TRBV20-1, the J gene TRBJ2-3, with TRBD2 as a possible D gene (6 bases). Trimming removed 1 base from V and 0 bases from J, with 14 bases in between. This CDR3 is 16 amino acids long. Germline lookup yields CDR1 DFQATT and CDR2 SNEGSKA (reference sequence). CDR3 sequence (DNA): TGCAGTGCTAGAGCATCCCCGGGACTCAGCACAGATACGCAGTATTTT. Translating it yields CSARASPGLSTDTQYF.

The chain links TRBV12-3 or TRBV12-4 to TRBJ2-7; the D gene is possibly TRBD1 (6 bases). The CDR3 runs to 14 residues. V gave up 1 base and J gave up 3 bases, with 10 bases separating them. The CDR3 sequence is CASSLDRARYEQYF. CDR3 coding DNA: TGTGCCAGCAGTTTAGACAGGGCGCGCTACGAGCAGTACTTC.

The chain is built from TRBV9 and TRBJ2-1, with no clear D. The CDR3 covers 12 residues. V gave up 0 bases and J gave up 10 bases, with 8 bases separating them. CDR1 and CDR2 from the germline V gene are SGDLS and YYNGEE. The CDR3 region is CASSVVGQEQFF. For the CDR3, the DNA is TGTGCCAGCAGCGTAGTGGGTCAGGAGCAGTTCTTC.

The V and J genes are TRBV28 and TRBJ2-7; 12 bases agree with TRBD2. V shed 6 bases and J 3 bases; nucleotides not matched to a gene: 6. The CDR3 extends over 15 amino acids. From germline, CDR1 is MDHEN and CDR2 SYDVKM. CDR3 region: CASRTTSGRNYEQYF. For the CDR3, the DNA is TGTGCCAGCAGGACCACTAGCGGGAGGAACTACGAGCAGTACTTC.

This chain links TRBV21-1 with TRBJ1-5; whether TRBD1, the table's D call, matches the DNA was not checked. TRBV21-1 is designated a pseudogene. This CDR3 spans 16 amino acids. The CDR3 protein is CAQNGGTSLRGQPQHF. Written as DNA, the CDR3 is TGTGCTCAGAACGGTGGGACATCTTTAAGAGGTCAGCCCCAGCATTTT.

The gene calls are TRBV28 and TRBJ1-5; no firm D call. The CDR3 loop spans 12 amino acids. V was shortened by 8 bases and J by 8 bases, with 13 bases between the two germline ends. CDR1 and CDR2 (germline): MDHEN, SYDVKM. CDR3 sequence: CASVTAQEPQHF. CDR3 nucleotides: TGTGCCAGCGTTACCGCCCAGGAGCCCCAGCATTTT.

This clonotype has more than one count but fewer than ten. The V call is TRBV7-8, the J call TRBJ2-3; D unresolved. The CDR3 is 13 residues long. Germline CDR1 reads SGHVS; CDR2 reads FQNEAQ. Trimming removed 5 bases from V and 2 bases from J, with 8 bases in between. The CDR3 DNA reads as TGTGCCAGCAGCCTGGTCGACACAGATACGCAGTATTTT. Residues: CASSLVDTDTQYF.

The chain recombines TRBV19 with TRBJ2-7; D unresolved. The ends were cut back, 5 bases at V and 3 bases at J, with 14 bases in the middle. The CDR3 is made up of 14 amino acids. Germline V gene lookup returns CDR1 LNHDA and CDR2 SQIVND (reference sequence). The CDR3 is CASSPWTESYEQYF. The CDR3 region has the DNA TGTGCCAGTAGTCCTTGGACGGAGAGCTACGAGCAGTACTTC.

The V call is TRBV14, the J call TRBJ2-1; 9 positions agree with TRBD2. With V trimmed by 4 bases and J by 5 bases, 6 bases remained unmatched. The CDR3 contains 15 residues. In germline, CDR1 is SGHDN, CDR2 FVKESK. CDR3 sequence reads: CASSRGLALNNEQFF. Written as DNA, the CDR3 is TGTGCCAGCAGCCGCGGACTAGCGCTAAACAATGAGCAGTTCTTC.